The 26 T cell receptor beta chains below all came from one sample that was sequenced in a study of T cell clusters in autoimmune cytopenias (dated by TCRdb to the late 2010s). TRB amplification used about 260 ng of peripheral blood genomic DNA, 41,000 or so genome equivalents, per sample. The sequencer listed for this sample is Illumina MiSeq. TRB rearrangements were amplified by multiplex PCR using a touch-down protocol with TRB-A and TRB-B primer pools mixed in one tube. After reprocessing by TCRdb, each CDR3 protein sequence is one entry, and no DNA is given. The sample's table covers around 11,000 distinct CDR3 sequences. Of the sample, approximately 4% falls within the top ten clones. This same sample was also taken into another study, of T cell repertoires in aging, cancer and after chemotherapy.

Sample: peripheral blood. The receptor set was obtained from a human donor in good health.

This clonotype is labeled medium-sized based on frequency. The V and J genes are TRBV27 and TRBJ2-7; the D call of TRBD1 rests on TCRdb alone, since no DNA is present to check it. The CDR3 totals 14 residues. Germline assignment: CDR1 MNHEY and CDR2 SMNVEV (reference sequence). The CDR3 spells CASSTRQGTSEQYF.

This chain connects TRBV5-1 to TRBJ2-3; TCRdb's D call of TRBD1 is untestable without DNA. The CDR3 length is 15 residues. CDR1 and CDR2 from the germline V gene are SGHRS and YFSETQ. CDR3 loop: CASSTDRGRTDTQYF.

Its frequency marks this clonotype as medium-sized (0.01 to 0.1%). The gene calls are TRBV20-1 and TRBJ1-1; TCRdb selects TRBD1, and the lack of DNA leaves this call unchecked. Germline assignment: CDR1 DFQATT and CDR2 SNEGSKA (reference sequence). The CDR3 is 12 amino acids. The CDR3 spells CSAQDRATEAFF.

The V and J genes are TRBV10-3 and TRBJ1-5; TCRdb designates TRBD1, a call that cannot be tested without DNA. CDR3 size: 16 residues. Germline values: CDR1 ENHRY, CDR2 SYGVKD. CDR3 in amino acids: CAISESEGAGNQPQHF.

According to its frequency, this clonotype is medium-sized (0.01 to 0.1%). This chain connects TRBV20-1 to TRBJ2-3. Germline CDR1 is DFQATT and CDR2 is SNEGSKA (reference sequence). The CDR3 runs to 11 residues. The CDR3 loop reads CSAVTGDTQYF.

J is TRBJ2-1 and V is TRBV12-3 or TRBV12-4; TCRdb names TRBD1, which stays unverified in the absence of DNA. CDR3 length equals 18 residues. CDR3 in amino acids: CASSSAAQNRGQDNEQFF.

This chain uses TRBV5-1 with TRBJ2-3; TCRdb indicates TRBD1, and absent DNA this call remains unverified. This CDR3 region has 15 residues. Germline V CDR1 and CDR2: SGHRS, YFSETQ. The CDR3 region is CASSVGRGATDTQYF.

The rearrangement uses TRBV6-2 or TRBV6-3 and TRBJ2-7; TCRdb returns TRBD2, unconfirmable since there is no DNA. This CDR3 has 15 amino acids. The germline gives CDR1 MNHEY, CDR2 SVGEGT. The CDR3: CASIPPGLKRYEQYF.

The V gene is TRBV25-1, the J gene TRBJ1-4; TCRdb's D gene call, TRBD1, goes unchecked for lack of DNA. CDR1 is MGHDK, CDR2 SYGVNS, per germline. The CDR3 totals 14 residues. CDR3 loop: CATSPGATNEKLFF.

The chain combines TRBV21-1 with TRBJ1-6. TRBV21-1 is annotated as a pseudogene. The CDR3 has 15 amino acids. The CDR3 loop reads CASRVGSSYNSPLHF.

V and J are TRBV30 and TRBJ2-1. This CDR3 is 12 amino acids long. Germline loops: CDR1 GTSNPN, CDR2 SVGIG (reference sequence). The CDR3: CACRTRYNEQFF.

The chain is built from TRBV20-1 and TRBJ2-3; lacking DNA, the TRBD1 call made by TCRdb goes unchecked. CDR3 length: 15 amino acids. Germline V CDR1 and CDR2: DFQATT, SNEGSKA (reference sequence). CDR3 loop: CSAPTGGASTDTQYF.

This clonotype is medium-sized (0.01 to 0.1%) by frequency. The J gene is TRBJ1-2, the V gene TRBV5-5; the TCRdb call, TRBD1, lacks DNA for checking. This CDR3 region has 16 residues. The germline V gene encodes CDR1 SGHKS and CDR2 YYEKEE (reference sequence). CDR3 amino acids: CASTIRRGAANYGYTF.

The chain recombines TRBV12-3 or TRBV12-4 with TRBJ1-5. The CDR3 consists of 15 residues. The CDR3 loop reads CASRHGRFSNQPQHF.

CDR3 in amino acids: CASSIYLCSVAGRTGGNEQYF. V and J are TRBV6-1 and TRBJ2-7; TCRdb outputs TRBD1, but without DNA this stays unchecked. CDR3 length: 21 amino acids. CDR1 and CDR2 (germline): MNHNS, SASEGT.

This clonotype counts as medium-sized by frequency. The rearrangement links TRBV6-5 to TRBJ2-7; TCRdb's D gene call, TRBD2, goes unchecked for lack of DNA. The CDR3 length is 16 residues. The germline CDR1 and CDR2 sequences are MNHEY and SVGAGI. CDR3 amino acids: CASRGLAGAESYEQYF.

The V call is TRBV20-1, the J call TRBJ1-1. The CDR3 covers 11 residues. Germline V lookup: CDR1 DFQATT, CDR2 SNEGSKA (reference sequence). The CDR3 reads CSAPSDPEAFF.

This clonotype is labeled medium-sized based on frequency. This chain links TRBV27 with TRBJ1-4; TCRdb calls TRBD1, which cannot be checked without DNA. Germline V gene data show CDR1 as MNHEY and CDR2 as SMNVEV (reference sequence). CDR3 length: 14 amino acids. This CDR3 reads CASSPTAVHEKLFF.

The chain recombines TRBV27 with TRBJ1-2; TCRdb's D call of TRBD1 is untestable without DNA. Germline V gene data show CDR1 as MNHEY and CDR2 as SMNVEV (reference sequence). The CDR3 sequence is 13 residues long. CDR3 loop: CASTTTGVDGYTF.

The chain uses TRBV27 and TRBJ2-2. Germline V gives CDR1 MNHEY, CDR2 SMNVEV (reference sequence). The CDR3 runs 15 residues. CDR3 sequence reads: CASSSPAANTGELFF.

The gene calls are TRBV6-6 and TRBJ2-5; lacking DNA, the TRBD1 call made by TCRdb goes unchecked. Germline V gene lookup returns CDR1 MNHNY and CDR2 SVGAGI (reference sequence). The CDR3 extends over 14 amino acids. CDR3 sequence: CASSPGTGGKTQYF.

This clonotype registers medium-sized by frequency. J is TRBJ2-6 and V is TRBV19. The CDR3 is made up of 15 amino acids. Per the germline V gene, CDR1 is LNHDA and CDR2 is SQIVND (reference sequence). The CDR3 protein is CASSHGATGANVLTF.

V and J are TRBV7-9 and TRBJ2-1; TCRdb proposes TRBD1, but this gene call is untestable without DNA. Germline assignment: CDR1 SEHNR and CDR2 FQNEAQ (reference sequence). The CDR3 is made up of 13 amino acids. CDR3 in amino acids: CASSFEGGNEQFF.

The V and J genes are TRBV20-1 and TRBJ2-1; no DNA is available, so the TRBD2 call from TCRdb remains unchecked. Germline V gene lookup returns CDR1 DFQATT and CDR2 SNEGSKA (reference sequence). This CDR3 is built from 13 residues. This chain's CDR3 is CSARSIAGEEQFF.

CDR3 amino acids: CASSPSSGGASNEQFF. The J gene is TRBJ2-1, the V gene TRBV5-4; lacking DNA, the TRBD2 call made by TCRdb goes unchecked. The CDR3 is 16 residues long. The germline V gene has CDR1 SGHNT and CDR2 YYREEE (reference sequence).

The V gene is TRBV5-1, the J gene TRBJ1-2; TCRdb's D gene call, TRBD1, goes unchecked for lack of DNA. CDR1 is SGHRS and CDR2 is YFSETQ in the germline V gene. The CDR3 is 12 amino acids. This chain's CDR3 is CASSFVGGGYTF.